This is a list of T cell receptor beta chains from one sample in a study of blood T cells in healthy people across ages. TCRdb passed the 5' RACE reads through MiXCR, listing each CDR3 protein once. The data show about 1.5 million distinct CDR3 sequences, approximately 39% seen once. Sequencing was performed on blood. The receptors shown here come from a woman aged 18-29 years in good health. Both conserved end residues are trimmed from each CDR3. Clone size is given for some rows only: seen once, a few or many times, or a class if the clone is expanded.

once	TRBV29-1	TRBJ2-4	SVGVDRVLH
NA	TRBV7-8	TRBJ1-1	ASSLALRDMLAF
NA	TRBV7-2	TRBJ2-5	ASSFRLAGASYQETQY
NA	TRBV12-3/TRBV12-4	TRBJ2-5	ASNTPTGGVETQY
few	TRBV6-5	TRBJ1-2	ASRRGQSGTNYGYT
NA	TRBV6-6	TRBJ1-5	ASSYSMQSGNQPQH
NA	TRBV7-2	TRBJ2-1	ASSLVRDYSYNEQF
NA	TRBV5-5	TRBJ2-3	ASSFPTRLMDTQY
NA	TRBV6-5	TRBJ2-4	ASTTPGTSTPY
NA	TRBV12-3/TRBV12-4	TRBJ1-2	ASSFRTGAGYGYT
once	TRBV20-1	TRBJ1-2	SARAHPWDRVYGYT
NA	TRBV9	TRBJ2-5	ASSGRDEETQY
NA	TRBV20-1	NA	SARPGLTMETQY
few	TRBV12-3/TRBV12-4	TRBJ2-5	ASSSGLAAFQETQY
NA	TRBV7-9	TRBJ1-2	ASSSSKEYGYT
NA	TRBV6-5	NA	ASNPSWGPYEQY
few	TRBV4-3	TRBJ2-2	ASSPPVRSGSTGELF
NA	TRBV6-2/TRBV6-3	TRBJ2-3	ASSSPPGTSGTDTQY
NA	TRBV7-9	TRBJ2-6	ASSGSAGANVLT
few	TRBV12-3/TRBV12-4	TRBJ2-5	ASSLRSSDETQY
NA	TRBV12-3/TRBV12-4	TRBJ2-7	ASRGGLAGEQY
NA	TRBV20-1	TRBJ2-7	SIAGSPEGGQY
NA	TRBV11-2	TRBJ2-3	ASSPQPGQAFRSTETQY
NA	TRBV20-1	TRBJ2-7	SASDTFLYEQY
NA	TRBV5-1	TRBJ2-7	ASSPQVSPNSYEQY
NA	TRBV18	TRBJ1-1	ASSRNQQGLDTEAF
few	TRBV7-2	TRBJ2-1	ASSLVGTTGYNEQF
NA	TRBV6-6	TRBJ2-3	ASSYGAGGIADTQY
NA	TRBV20-1	NA	SARVGGVEQY
NA	TRBV20-1	TRBJ1-2	SASRGAVGYT
NA	TRBV6-1	TRBJ1-2	ASSRSVGPNYGYT
NA	TRBV20-1	TRBJ1-5	SAWGQGVINQPQH
once	TRBV4-3	TRBJ1-2	ASGQDQRTVYGYT
NA	TRBV4-2	TRBJ2-2	ASSQVAPTGELF
NA	TRBV10-3	TRBJ1-6	AISDGFSPLH
few	TRBV9	TRBJ1-2	ASSVDGGGSNYGYT
NA	TRBV6-2/TRBV6-3	TRBJ1-5	ASTLRAEHQPQH
few	TRBV4-1	TRBJ2-1	ASSQDWQDLGYNEQF
NA	TRBV20-1	TRBJ1-1	SARDRELMNTEAF
NA	TRBV28	TRBJ2-1	ASISGDFYNEQF
few	TRBV20-1	TRBJ1-5	SATADSNQPQH
NA	TRBV20-1	TRBJ2-1	SAFSGRAAYNEQF
many	TRBV12-3/TRBV12-4	TRBJ1-2	ASSPDGYYGYT
few	TRBV10-3	TRBJ1-2	AISGLKYGYT
few	TRBV28	TRBJ2-6	ASSFAGTGANVLT
NA	TRBV20-1	TRBJ2-5	SAISDRETQY
NA	TRBV10-3	NA	AISGGQYQETQF
few	TRBV11-2	TRBJ1-1	ASSPTGLKSEAF
NA	TRBV20-1	TRBJ1-5	SARRPGHGNQPQH
NA	TRBV29-1	TRBJ1-1	SVEVGQGSQITEAF
NA	TRBV2	TRBJ1-1	ASSVEKGTEAF
NA	TRBV20-1	TRBJ2-7	SARDPLAGDGEQY
few	TRBV9	TRBJ2-3	ASSVVRGLTDTQY
few	TRBV29-1	TRBJ1-2	SNWDRVNGYT
NA	TRBV12-3/TRBV12-4	TRBJ2-5	ASSLVLGQGSETQY